Listed here are 6 T cell receptor beta chains from one sample, sequenced in a study of cytomegalovirus exposure and HLA in healthy donors. PCR primers comprised 60 Vbeta and 13 Jbeta primers. Generated by immunoSEQ multiplex PCR, the TCRdb table keeps only in-frame clones and is missing some. The table lists approximately 97,000 clones, approximately 64% of them singletons. The sample was PBMCs. These TCRs come from a human donor in good health.

This chain links TRBV5-1 with TRBJ2-3; 16 bases line up with TRBD2. The V and J ends lost 3 bases and 6 bases, in that order; junction bases with no gene match: 10. The CDR3 loop spans 18 amino acids. The germline V gene encodes CDR1 SGHRS and CDR2 YFSETQ. The CDR3 loop is CASSWTGTSGRVMDTQYF. In nucleotides, the CDR3 is TGCGCCAGCAGCTGGACTGGGACTAGCGGGAGGGTTATGGATACGCAGTATTTT.

The chain is built from TRBV27 and TRBJ1-1, with D perhaps matching TRBD1 (5 bases). CDR3 length equals 14 residues. Germline loops: CDR1 MNHEY, CDR2 SMNVEV (reference sequence). V lost 0 bases and J lost 1, with 6 bases in between. Here the CDR3 reads CASSLSGANTEAFF. The CDR3 DNA sequence: TGTGCCAGCAGTTTATCAGGGGCGAACACTGAAGCTTTCTTT.

This clone was observed a handful of times. The rearrangement uses TRBV7-9 and TRBJ1-3; maybe TRBD1 (5 bases). CDR3 length: 15 residues. Trimming took off 5 bases at V and 8 bases at J, with 19 bases between the two ends. Germline lookup yields CDR1 SEHNR and CDR2 FQNEAQ (reference sequence). In DNA form, the CDR3 reads TGTGCCAGCAGCCTCGGGGGGACGGGGGGAGACACCATATATTTT. Its translation is CASSLGGTGGDTIYF. The complete variable domain, with remaining parts taken from reference TRBV7-9 and TRBJ1-3, reads DTGVSQNPRHKITKRGQNVTFRCDPISEHNRLYWYRQTLGQGPEFLTYFQNEAQLEKSRLLSDRFSAERPKGSFSTLEIQRTEQGDSAMYLCASSLGGTGGDTIYFGEGSWLTVV.

The chain is built from TRBV28 and TRBJ1-2, with TRBD1 matching over 9 bases. CDR1 and CDR2 (germline): MDHEN, SYDVKM. Trimming cost V 7 bases and J 8 bases; bases outside gene matches: 8. The CDR3 has 13 residues. The DNA of the CDR3 is TGTGCCAGCACTACACAGGGGGCGCGGGGCTACACCTTC. Amino acid sequence: CASTTQGARGYTF.

The chain is built from TRBV30 and TRBJ2-1, with 7 positions matching TRBD2. Germline CDR1 GTSNPN, CDR2 SVGIG (reference sequence). This CDR3 comprises 13 residues. The trim removed 3 bases at V and 5 bases at J, leaving 4 bases unmatched. CDR3 bases: TGTGCCTGGAGGGGGGACTACAACAATGAGCAGTTCTTC. Translating it yields CAWRGDYNNEQFF.

The chain combines TRBV6-6 with TRBJ2-7; TRBD1 aligns across 11 bases. Germline V gene data show CDR1 as MNHNY and CDR2 as SVGAGI (reference sequence). The CDR3 runs to 16 residues. J gave up 2 bases and V 5 bases, and 8 bases lay outside the gene matches. Written as DNA, the CDR3 is TGTGCCAGCAGTCTCCCCCCGGGACAGGGGGCCTACGAGCAGTACTTC. Its protein is CASSLPPGQGAYEQYF.